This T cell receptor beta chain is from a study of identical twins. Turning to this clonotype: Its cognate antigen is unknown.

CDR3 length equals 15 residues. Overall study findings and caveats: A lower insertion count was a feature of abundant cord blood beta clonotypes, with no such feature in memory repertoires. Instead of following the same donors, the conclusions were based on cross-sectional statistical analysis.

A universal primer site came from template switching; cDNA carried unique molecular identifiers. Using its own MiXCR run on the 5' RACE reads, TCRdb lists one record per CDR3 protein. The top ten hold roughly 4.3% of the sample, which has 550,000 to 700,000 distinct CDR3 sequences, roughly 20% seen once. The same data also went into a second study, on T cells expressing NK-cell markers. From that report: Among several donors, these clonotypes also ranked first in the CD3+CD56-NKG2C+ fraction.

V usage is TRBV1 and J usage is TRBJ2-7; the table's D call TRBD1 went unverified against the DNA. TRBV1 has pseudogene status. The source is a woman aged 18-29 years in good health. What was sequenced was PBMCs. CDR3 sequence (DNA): TGCACCAGCAGCCCATCCTACACCGCAGGGTACGAGCAGTACTTC. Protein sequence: CTSSPSYTAGYEQYF.